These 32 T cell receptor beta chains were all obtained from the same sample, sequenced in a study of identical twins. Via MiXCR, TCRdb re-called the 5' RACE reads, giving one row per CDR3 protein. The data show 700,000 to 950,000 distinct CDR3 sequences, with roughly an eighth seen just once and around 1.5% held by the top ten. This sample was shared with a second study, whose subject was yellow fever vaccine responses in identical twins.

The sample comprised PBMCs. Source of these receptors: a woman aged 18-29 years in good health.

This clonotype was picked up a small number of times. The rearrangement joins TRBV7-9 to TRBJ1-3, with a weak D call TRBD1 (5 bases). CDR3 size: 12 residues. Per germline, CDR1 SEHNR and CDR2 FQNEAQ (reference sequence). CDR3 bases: TGTGCTTGGGACCGGGTAGGAAACACCATATATTTT. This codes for CAWDRVGNTIYF.

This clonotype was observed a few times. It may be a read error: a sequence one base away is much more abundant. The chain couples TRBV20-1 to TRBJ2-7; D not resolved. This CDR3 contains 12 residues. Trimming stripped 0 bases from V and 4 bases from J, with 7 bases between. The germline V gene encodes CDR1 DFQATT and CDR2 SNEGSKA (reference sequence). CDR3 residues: CSARDQEYEQYF. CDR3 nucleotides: TGCAGTGCTAGAGATCAGGAGTACGAGCAGTACTTC.

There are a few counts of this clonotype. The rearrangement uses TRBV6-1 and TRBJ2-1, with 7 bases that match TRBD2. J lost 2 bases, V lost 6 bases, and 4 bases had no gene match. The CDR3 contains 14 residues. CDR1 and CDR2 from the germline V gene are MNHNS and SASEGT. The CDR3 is CASRAGVAYNEQFF. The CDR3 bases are TGTGCCAGCAGGGCGGGAGTAGCCTACAATGAGCAGTTCTTC.

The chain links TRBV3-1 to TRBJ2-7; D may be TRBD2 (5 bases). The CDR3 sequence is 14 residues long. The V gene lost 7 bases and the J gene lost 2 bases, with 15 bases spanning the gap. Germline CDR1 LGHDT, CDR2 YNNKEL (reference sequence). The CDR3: CASTPGRVAYEQYF. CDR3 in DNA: TGTGCCAGCACCCCCGGGCGGGTTGCCTACGAGCAGTACTTC.

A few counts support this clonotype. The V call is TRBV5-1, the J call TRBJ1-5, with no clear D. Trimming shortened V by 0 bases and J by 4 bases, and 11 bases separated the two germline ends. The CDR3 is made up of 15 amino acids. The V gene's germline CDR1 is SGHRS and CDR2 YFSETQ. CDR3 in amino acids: CASSLGVSGNQPQHF. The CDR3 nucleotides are TGCGCCAGCAGCTTGGGTGTCTCGGGTAATCAGCCCCAGCATTTT.

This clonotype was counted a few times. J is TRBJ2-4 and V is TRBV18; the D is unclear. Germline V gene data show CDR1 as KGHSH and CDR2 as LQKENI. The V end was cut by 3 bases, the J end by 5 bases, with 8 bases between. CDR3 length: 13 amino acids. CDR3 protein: CASSPGLENIQYF. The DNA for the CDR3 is TGTGCCAGCTCACCGGGTTTGGAAAACATTCAGTACTTC.

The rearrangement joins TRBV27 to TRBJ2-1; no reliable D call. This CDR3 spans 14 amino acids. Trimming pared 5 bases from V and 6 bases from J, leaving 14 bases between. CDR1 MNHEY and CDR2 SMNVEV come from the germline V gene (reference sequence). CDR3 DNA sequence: TGTGCCAGCAGTAATGTAGGCGTGGGCAATGAGCAGTTCTTC. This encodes CASSNVGVGNEQFF.

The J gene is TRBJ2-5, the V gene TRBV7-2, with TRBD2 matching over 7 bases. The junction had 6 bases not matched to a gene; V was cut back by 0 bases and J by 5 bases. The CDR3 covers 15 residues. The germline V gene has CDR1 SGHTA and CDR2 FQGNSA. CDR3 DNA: TGTGCCAGCAGCTTAGCCGGGACTATCGTCGAGACCCAGTACTTC. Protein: CASSLAGTIVETQYF.

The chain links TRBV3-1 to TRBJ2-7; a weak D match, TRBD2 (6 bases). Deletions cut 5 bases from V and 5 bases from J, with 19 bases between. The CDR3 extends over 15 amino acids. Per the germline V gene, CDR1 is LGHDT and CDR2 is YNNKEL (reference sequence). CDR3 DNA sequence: TGTGCCAGCAGCAAAGGGACTCTAGCGTCTCACGAGCAGTACTTC. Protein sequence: CASSKGTLASHEQYF.

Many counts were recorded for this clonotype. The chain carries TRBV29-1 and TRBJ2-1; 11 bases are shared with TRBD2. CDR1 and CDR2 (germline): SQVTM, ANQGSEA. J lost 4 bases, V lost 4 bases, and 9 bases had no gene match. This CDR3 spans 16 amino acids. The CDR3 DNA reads TGCAGCGTTGGGCGGTTAGCGGGAGGGCTTTACAATGAGCAGTTCTTC. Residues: CSVGRLAGGLYNEQFF.

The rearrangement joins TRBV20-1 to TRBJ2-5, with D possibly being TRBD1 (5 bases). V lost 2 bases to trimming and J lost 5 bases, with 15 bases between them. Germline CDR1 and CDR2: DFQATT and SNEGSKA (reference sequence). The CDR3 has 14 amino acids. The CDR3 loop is CSARRLQGTETQYF. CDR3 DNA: TGCAGTGCTAGACGCCTTCAGGGTACGGAGACCCAGTACTTC.

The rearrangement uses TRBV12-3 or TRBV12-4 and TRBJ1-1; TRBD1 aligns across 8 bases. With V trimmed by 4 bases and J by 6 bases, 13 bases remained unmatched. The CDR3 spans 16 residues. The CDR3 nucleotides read TGTGCCAGCAGTTACAGGGGGGGACTCAAGGACGCTGAAGCTTTCTTT. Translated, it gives CASSYRGGLKDAEAFF.

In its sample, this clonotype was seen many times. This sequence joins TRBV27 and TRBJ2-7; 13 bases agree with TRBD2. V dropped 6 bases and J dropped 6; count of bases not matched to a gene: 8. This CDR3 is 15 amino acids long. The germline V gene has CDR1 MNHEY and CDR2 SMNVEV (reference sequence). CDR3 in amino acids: CASRLTSGRASEQYF. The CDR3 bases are TGTGCCAGCAGACTCACTAGCGGGAGGGCCAGCGAGCAGTACTTC.

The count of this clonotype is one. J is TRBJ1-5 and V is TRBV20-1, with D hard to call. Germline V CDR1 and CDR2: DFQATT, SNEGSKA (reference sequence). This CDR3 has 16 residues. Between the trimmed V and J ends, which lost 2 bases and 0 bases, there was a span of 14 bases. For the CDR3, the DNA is TGCAGTGCTAGAACCTCCGGTGGCTATAGCAATCAGCCCCAGCATTTT. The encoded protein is CSARTSGGYSNQPQHF.

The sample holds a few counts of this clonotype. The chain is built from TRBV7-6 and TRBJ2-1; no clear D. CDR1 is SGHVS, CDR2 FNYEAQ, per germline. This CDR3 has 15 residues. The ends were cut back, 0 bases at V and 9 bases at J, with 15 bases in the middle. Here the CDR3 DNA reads TGTGCCAGCAGCTTAGCCGAGTCCCTCGAGTTTGAGCAGTTCTTC. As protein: CASSLAESLEFEQFF.

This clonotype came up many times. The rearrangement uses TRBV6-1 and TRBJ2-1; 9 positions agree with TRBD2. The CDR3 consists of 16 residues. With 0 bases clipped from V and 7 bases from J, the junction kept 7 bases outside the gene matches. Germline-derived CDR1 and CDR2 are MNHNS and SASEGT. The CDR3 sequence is CASSEARAGGWNEQFF. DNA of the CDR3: TGTGCCAGCAGTGAAGCGAGAGCGGGAGGATGGAATGAGCAGTTCTTC.

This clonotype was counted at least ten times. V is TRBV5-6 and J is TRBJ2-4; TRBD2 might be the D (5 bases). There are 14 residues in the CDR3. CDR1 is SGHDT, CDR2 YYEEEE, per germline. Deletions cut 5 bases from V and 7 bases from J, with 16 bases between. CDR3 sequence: CASRLGEGRNIQYF. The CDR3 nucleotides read TGTGCCAGCAGACTGGGAGAGGGAAGGAACATTCAGTACTTC.

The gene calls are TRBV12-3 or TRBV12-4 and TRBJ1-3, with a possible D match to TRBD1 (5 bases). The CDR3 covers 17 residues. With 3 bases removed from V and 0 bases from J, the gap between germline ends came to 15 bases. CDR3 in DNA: TGTGCCAGCAGTTTTGGAGGGGCGGGAATCTCTGGAAACACCATATATTTT. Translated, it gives CASSFGGAGISGNTIYF.

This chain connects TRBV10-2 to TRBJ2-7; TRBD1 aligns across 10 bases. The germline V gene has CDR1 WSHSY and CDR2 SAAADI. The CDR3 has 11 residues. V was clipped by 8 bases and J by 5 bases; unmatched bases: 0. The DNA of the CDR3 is TGCGCCAGCGGACAGGGGGACGAGCAGTACGTC. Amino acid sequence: CASGQGDEQYV.

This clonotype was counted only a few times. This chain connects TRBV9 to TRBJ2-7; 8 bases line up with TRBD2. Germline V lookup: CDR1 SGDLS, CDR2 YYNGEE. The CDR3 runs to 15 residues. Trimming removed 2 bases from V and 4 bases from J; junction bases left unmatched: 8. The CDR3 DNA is TGTGCCAGCAGCGTCGGAGCGGGAGTTGAGTACGAGCAGTACTTC. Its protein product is CASSVGAGVEYEQYF.

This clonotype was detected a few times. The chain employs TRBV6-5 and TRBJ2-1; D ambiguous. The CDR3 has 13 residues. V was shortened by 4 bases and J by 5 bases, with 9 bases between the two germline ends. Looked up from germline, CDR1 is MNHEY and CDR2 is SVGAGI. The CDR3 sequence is CASSFPGHNEQFF. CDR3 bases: TGTGCCAGCAGTTTCCCGGGCCACAATGAGCAGTTCTTC.

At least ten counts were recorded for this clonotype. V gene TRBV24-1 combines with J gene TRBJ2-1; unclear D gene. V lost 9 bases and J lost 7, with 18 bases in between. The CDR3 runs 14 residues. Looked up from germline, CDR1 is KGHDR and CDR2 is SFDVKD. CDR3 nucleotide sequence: TGTGCCACCGCGGCTCCTAGATTTGGTAATGAGCAGTTCTTC. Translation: CATAAPRFGNEQFF.

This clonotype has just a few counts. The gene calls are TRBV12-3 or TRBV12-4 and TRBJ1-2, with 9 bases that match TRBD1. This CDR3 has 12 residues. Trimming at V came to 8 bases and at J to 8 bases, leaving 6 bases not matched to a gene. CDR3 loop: CASRTGVGGYTF. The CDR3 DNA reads TGTGCCAGCCGGACAGGGGTTGGGGGCTACACCTTC.

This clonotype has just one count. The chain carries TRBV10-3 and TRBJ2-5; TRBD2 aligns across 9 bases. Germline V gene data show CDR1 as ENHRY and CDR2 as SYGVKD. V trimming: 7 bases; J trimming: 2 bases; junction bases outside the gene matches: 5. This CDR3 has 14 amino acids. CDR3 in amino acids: CAIKSSGGQETQYF. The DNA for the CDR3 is TGTGCCATCAAAAGTAGCGGGGGACAAGAGACCCAGTACTTC.

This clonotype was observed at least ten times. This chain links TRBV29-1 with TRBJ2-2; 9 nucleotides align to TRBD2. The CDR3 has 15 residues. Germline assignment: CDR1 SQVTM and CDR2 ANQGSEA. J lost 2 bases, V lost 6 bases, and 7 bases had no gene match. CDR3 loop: CSVRSGTSNTGELFF. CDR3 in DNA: TGCAGCGTCAGAAGCGGGACTAGCAACACCGGGGAGCTGTTTTTT.

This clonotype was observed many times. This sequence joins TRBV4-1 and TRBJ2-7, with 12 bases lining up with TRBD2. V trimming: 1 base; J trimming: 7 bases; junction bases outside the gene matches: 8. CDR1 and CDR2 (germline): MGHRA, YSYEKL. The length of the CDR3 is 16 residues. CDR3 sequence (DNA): TGCGCCAGCAGCCAAGTTGTGACTAGCGGGAGTCGGGAGCAGTACTTC. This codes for CASSQVVTSGSREQYF.

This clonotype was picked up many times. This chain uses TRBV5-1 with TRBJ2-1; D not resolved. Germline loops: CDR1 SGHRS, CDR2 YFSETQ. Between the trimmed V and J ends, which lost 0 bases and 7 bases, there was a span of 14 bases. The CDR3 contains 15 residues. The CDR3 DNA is TGCGCCAGCAGCTTGGATTCTCCTGTGGGTAATGAGCAGTTCTTC. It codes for CASSLDSPVGNEQFF.

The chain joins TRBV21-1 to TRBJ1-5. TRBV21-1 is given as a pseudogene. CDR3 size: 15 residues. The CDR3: CASSKKASSNQPQHF. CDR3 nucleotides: TGTGCCAGCAGCAAAAAGGCCAGTAGCAATCAGCCCCAGCATTTT.

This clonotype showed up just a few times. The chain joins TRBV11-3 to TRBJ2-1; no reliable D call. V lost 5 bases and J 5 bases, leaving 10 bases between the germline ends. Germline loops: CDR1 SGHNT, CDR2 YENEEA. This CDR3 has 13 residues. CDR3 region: CASSRAPDNEQFF. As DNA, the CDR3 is TGTGCCAGCAGCCGCGCCCCGGACAATGAGCAGTTCTTC.

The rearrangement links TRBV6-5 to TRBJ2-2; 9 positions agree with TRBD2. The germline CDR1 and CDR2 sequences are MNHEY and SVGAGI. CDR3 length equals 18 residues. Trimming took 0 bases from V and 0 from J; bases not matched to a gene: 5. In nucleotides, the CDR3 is TGTGCCAGCAGTTACTCGGCTAGCGGGGCTTCGAACACCGGGGAGCTGTTTTTT. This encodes CASSYSASGASNTGELFF.

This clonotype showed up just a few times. CDR3 amino acids: CASSPPEGISQPQHF. CDR3 sequence (DNA): TGTGCCAGCTCACCACCGGAGGGAATCAGTCAGCCCCAGCATTTT. The gene calls are TRBV18 and TRBJ1-5, with no clear D. The V end lost 0 bases, the J end lost 6 bases, and 12 bases lay between the germline ends. Germline values: CDR1 KGHSH, CDR2 LQKENI. The CDR3 has 15 amino acids. Variable domain in full (rest from reference TRBV18 and TRBJ1-5): NAGVMQNPRHLVRRRGQEARLRCSPMKGHSHVYWYRQLPEEGLKFMVYLQKENIIDESGMPKERFSAEFPKEGPSILRIQQVVRGDSAAYFCASSPPEGISQPQHFGDGTRLSIL.

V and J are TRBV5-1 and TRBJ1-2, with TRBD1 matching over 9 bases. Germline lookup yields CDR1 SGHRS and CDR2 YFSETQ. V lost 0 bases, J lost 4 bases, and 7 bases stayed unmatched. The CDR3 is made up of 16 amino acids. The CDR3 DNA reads TGCGCCAGCAGCTTGGCCACGGGACAGGGAAGCTATGGCTACACCTTC. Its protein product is CASSLATGQGSYGYTF.